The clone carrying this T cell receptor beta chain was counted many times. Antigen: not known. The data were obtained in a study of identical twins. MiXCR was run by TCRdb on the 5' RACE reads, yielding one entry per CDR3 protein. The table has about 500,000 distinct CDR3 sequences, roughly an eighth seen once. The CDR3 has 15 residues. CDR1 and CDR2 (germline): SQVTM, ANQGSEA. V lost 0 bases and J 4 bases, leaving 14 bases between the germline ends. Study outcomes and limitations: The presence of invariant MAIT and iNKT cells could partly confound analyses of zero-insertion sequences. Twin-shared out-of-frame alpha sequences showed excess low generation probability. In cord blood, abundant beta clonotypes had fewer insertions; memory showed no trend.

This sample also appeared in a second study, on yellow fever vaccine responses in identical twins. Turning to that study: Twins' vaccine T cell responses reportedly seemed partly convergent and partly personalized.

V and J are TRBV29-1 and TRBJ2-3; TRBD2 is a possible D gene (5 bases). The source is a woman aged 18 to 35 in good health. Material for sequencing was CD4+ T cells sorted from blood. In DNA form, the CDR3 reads TGCAGCGTTGAAGATCGGACTCGCGCGGCAGATACGCAGTATTTT. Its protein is CSVEDRTRAADTQYF.